Presented here are 22 T cell receptor beta chains from one specimen sequenced in a study of blood T cell repertoires in COVID-19. The table came from immunoSEQ multiplex PCR; TCRdb's copy has only in-frame clones and leaves some out. The sample yields fewer than 100,000 clones, nearly 90% seen once. The material sequenced was peripheral blood. All receptors come from a man aged 65 to 79 with acute or convalescent COVID-19.

The chain is built from TRBV6-2 or TRBV6-3 and TRBJ2-5, with D unresolved. This CDR3 region has 12 residues. With 4 bases removed from V and 4 bases from J, the gap between germline ends came to 7 bases. Germline CDR1 is MNHEY and CDR2 is SVGEGT. The CDR3 sequence: CASSSVAETQYF. CDR3 bases: TGTGCCAGCAGTTCGGTAGCAGAGACCCAGTACTTC.

This clone was recorded only once. This chain uses TRBV4-1 with TRBJ2-5, with 10 nucleotides matching TRBD2. Per germline, CDR1 MGHRA and CDR2 YSYEKL. CDR3 size: 17 residues. V lost 1 base and J lost 1; bases outside the gene matches: 6. The CDR3 DNA sequence: TGCGCCAGCAGCCAAGGAAGCGGGGGGGCCGTCCAAGAGACCCAGTACTTC. Protein sequence: CASSQGSGGAVQETQYF.

The V call is TRBV30, the J call TRBJ1-1, with TRBD1 matching 9 bases. CDR3 length: 11 amino acids. The V gene's germline CDR1 is GTSNPN and CDR2 SVGIG (reference sequence). The V segment lost 5 bases and the J segment 11 bases; nucleotides outside the gene matches: 6. The CDR3 spells CAWLQGAGAFF. DNA of the CDR3: TGTGCCTGGTTACAGGGGGCTGGGGCTTTCTTT. Variable domain in full (rest from reference TRBV30 and TRBJ1-1): SQTIHQWPATLVQPVGSPLSLECTVEGTSNPNLYWYRQAAGRGLQLLFYSVGIGQISSEVPQNLSASRPQDRQFILSSKKLLLSDSGFYLCAWLQGAGAFFGQGTRLTVV.

This clone was observed once. This chain connects TRBV28 to TRBJ1-2; 8 bases are a match to TRBD1. CDR1 and CDR2 from the germline V gene are MDHEN and SYDVKM. J lost 3 bases, V lost 2 bases, and 8 bases had no gene match. There are 16 residues in the CDR3. The CDR3 reads CASSLGTGPIYYGYTF. In nucleotides, the CDR3 is TGTGCCAGCAGTTTAGGGACAGGCCCAATCTACTATGGCTACACCTTC.

The chain recombines TRBV9 with TRBJ1-3; D is unclear. Per germline, CDR1 SGDLS and CDR2 YYNGEE. The CDR3 totals 14 residues. Between the trimmed V and J ends, which lost 5 bases and 0 bases, there was a span of 9 bases. CDR3 sequence: CASRGSHSGNTIYF. Written as DNA, the CDR3 is TGTGCCAGCAGGGGCAGCCACTCTGGAAACACCATATATTTT.

The rearrangement joins TRBV9 to TRBJ1-2, with TRBD1 matching 8 bases. The CDR3 has 15 residues. Germline CDR1 is SGDLS and CDR2 is YYNGEE. V trimming: 2 bases; J trimming: 2 bases; junction bases outside the gene matches: 5. CDR3 residues: CASSVYGQGNYGYTF. The CDR3, as DNA: TGTGCCAGCAGCGTTTACGGACAGGGAAACTATGGCTACACCTTC.

This chain joins TRBV27 and TRBJ1-1; 7 nucleotides agree with TRBD1. The trim removed 5 bases at V and 11 bases at J, leaving 14 bases unmatched. The V gene's germline CDR1 is MNHEY and CDR2 SMNVEV (reference sequence). The CDR3 has 14 amino acids. The CDR3, as DNA: TGTGCCAGCAGTCCCCGGACAGGTAGCTTTGACGCTTTCTTT. Protein sequence: CASSPRTGSFDAFF.

The chain joins TRBV9 to TRBJ1-1; TRBD1 matches 7 bases. The germline CDR1 and CDR2 sequences are SGDLS and YYNGEE. The V segment lost 3 bases and the J segment 1 base; nucleotides outside the gene matches: 6. CDR3 length equals 15 residues. As DNA, the CDR3 is TGTGCCAGCAGCGCACGACAGGGACCGAACACTGAAGCTTTCTTT. Encoded protein: CASSARQGPNTEAFF. The full variable domain, in which reference TRBV9 and TRBJ1-1 provide the parts outside the CDR3, is DSGVTQTPKHLITATGQRVTLRCSPRSGDLSVYWYQQSLDQGLQFLIQYYNGEERAKGNILERFSAQQFPDLHSELNLSSLELGDSALYFCASSARQGPNTEAFFGQGTRLTVV.

A few counts support this clone. V is TRBV7-2 and J is TRBJ2-1; 10 bases are shared with TRBD2. This CDR3 comprises 16 residues. From germline, CDR1 is SGHTA and CDR2 FQGNSA. J was trimmed by 2 bases and V by 2 bases; bases with no gene match: 3. The CDR3 protein is CASSLLSGGPYNEQFF. The DNA of the CDR3 is TGTGCCAGCAGCTTACTTAGCGGGGGGCCCTACAATGAGCAGTTCTTC.

This clone was seen a single time. The CDR3 region has the DNA TGTGCCAGCAGTAACCAGGACGGGGCCTACGAGCAGTACTTC. Its protein is CASSNQDGAYEQYF. This sequence joins TRBV6-5 and TRBJ2-7, with a weak D call TRBD2 (5 bases). This CDR3 has 14 residues. CDR1 is MNHEY, CDR2 SVGAGI, per germline. The V gene lost 5 bases and the J gene lost 2 bases, with 13 bases spanning the gap.

This clone was counted a single time. The chain has TRBV9 and TRBJ2-6; D unclear. The V gene's germline CDR1 is SGDLS and CDR2 YYNGEE. V was pared by 3 bases and J by 9 bases, with 7 bases between. CDR3 size: 12 residues. The DNA for the CDR3 is TGTGCCAGCAGCGCCCATGTCAACGTCCTGACTTTC. This encodes CASSAHVNVLTF.

CDR3 sequence reads: CASSSHGESNQPQHF. The CDR3, as DNA: TGTGCCAGCAGCTCCCACGGGGAGAGCAATCAGCCCCAGCATTTT. The chain joins TRBV9 to TRBJ1-5; D remains ambiguous. Germline CDR1 SGDLS, CDR2 YYNGEE. V shed 4 bases and J shed 1 base, with 12 bases lying between them. The CDR3 loop spans 15 amino acids.

This clone was counted a few times. The chain has TRBV3-1 (or the pseudogene TRBV3-2) and TRBJ1-6, with a possible D match to TRBD1 (5 bases). CDR1 is LGHDT, CDR2 YNNKEL, per germline (reference sequence). The CDR3 is 16 residues long. Trimming stripped 0 bases from V and 9 bases from J, with 15 bases between. The CDR3 reads CASSQEGGRFGSPLHF. The CDR3 DNA is TGTGCCAGCAGCCAAGAGGGGGGTAGGTTTGGTTCACCCCTCCACTTT.

The chain has TRBV29-1 and TRBJ1-2; TRBD1 is a possible D gene (5 bases). Germline V gene sequence: CDR1 SQVTM, CDR2 ANQGSEA. V was clipped by 1 base and J by 0 bases, with 6 bases between them. The CDR3 sequence is 13 residues long. The DNA of the CDR3 is TGCAGCGTTGAAGTGACAGCTAACTATGGCTACACCTTC. It specifies CSVEVTANYGYTF.

The chain employs TRBV6-5 and TRBJ1-6; 10 bases map to TRBD1. The CDR3 runs 14 residues. The trim removed 8 bases at V and 7 bases at J, leaving 5 bases unmatched. In germline, CDR1 is MNHEY, CDR2 SVGAGI. CDR3 in amino acids: CASAGQGTNSPLHF. For the CDR3, the DNA is TGTGCCAGCGCGGGACAGGGGACAAATTCACCCCTCCACTTT.

This clone was found once. The V gene is TRBV3-1 (or the pseudogene TRBV3-2), the J gene TRBJ1-5; 9 nucleotides line up with TRBD1. The CDR3 is made up of 16 amino acids. V was clipped by 0 bases and J by 1 base; unmatched bases: 1. Germline V gene sequence: CDR1 LGHDT, CDR2 YNNKEL (reference sequence). The CDR3 sequence is CASSQEGQGSNQPQHF. The CDR3, as DNA: TGTGCCAGCAGCCAAGAGGGACAGGGAAGCAATCAGCCCCAGCATTTT.

The DNA for the CDR3 is TGCAGCGTTGAAACGATCGGGACAGGGTCGTACGAGCAGTACTTC. It specifies CSVETIGTGSYEQYF. The chain has TRBV29-1 and TRBJ2-7, with 9 bases identical to TRBD1. In germline, CDR1 is SQVTM, CDR2 ANQGSEA. The CDR3 consists of 15 residues. V was pared by 2 bases and J by 4 bases, with 9 bases of the junction left unmatched.

J is TRBJ2-2 and V is TRBV6-5, with 7 bases that match TRBD1. The CDR3 covers 15 residues. The V segment lost 5 bases and the J segment 1 base; nucleotides outside the gene matches: 4. The germline gives CDR1 MNHEY, CDR2 SVGAGI. CDR3 protein: CASSIGQVNTGELFF. DNA of the CDR3: TGTGCCAGCAGTATCGGACAGGTGAACACCGGGGAGCTGTTTTTT.

V usage is TRBV13 and J usage is TRBJ2-2; 7 nucleotides line up with TRBD1. The V and J ends lost 4 bases and 7 bases, in that order; junction bases with no gene match: 3. The CDR3 sequence is 13 residues long. In germline, CDR1 is PRHDT, CDR2 FYEKMQ (reference sequence). The CDR3 nucleotides are TGTGCCAGCAGCTCCTACAGGGGCGGGGAGCTGTTTTTT. Protein sequence: CASSSYRGGELFF.

CDR3 DNA sequence: TGTGCCAGTACGACAGGGAACCGTGGTCAGCCCCAGCATTTT. This translates into CASTTGNRGQPQHF. The chain joins TRBV6-5 to TRBJ1-5, with 7 nucleotides matching TRBD1. Germline lookup yields CDR1 MNHEY and CDR2 SVGAGI. The CDR3 is 14 residues long. Trimming took 9 bases from V and 6 from J; bases not matched to a gene: 11.

This chain uses TRBV30 with TRBJ2-1; TRBD1 matches 7 bases. This CDR3 is built from 15 residues. With V trimmed by 6 bases and J by 3 bases, 11 bases remained unmatched. CDR1 and CDR2 from the germline V gene are GTSNPN and SVGIG (reference sequence). In nucleotides, the CDR3 is TGTGCCTGCCCACATCAGGGGGAAAACTACAATGAGCAGTTCTTC. Its protein product is CACPHQGENYNEQFF.

V usage is TRBV30 and J usage is TRBJ1-1, with a possible D match to TRBD1 (6 bases). The CDR3 has 14 amino acids. CDR1 is GTSNPN, CDR2 SVGIG, per germline (reference sequence). Trimming cost V 1 base and J 4 bases, with 13 bases left between them. The CDR3 sequence is CAWSAGALSTEAFF. The DNA for the CDR3 is TGTGCCTGGAGTGCAGGGGCGCTGAGCACTGAAGCTTTCTTT.